This T cell receptor (beta chain) was sequenced in a study of blood T cell repertoires in COVID-19. Turning to the study itself: Collection of acute and convalescent COVID-19 samples took place in the United States, Italy and Spain.

TCRdb keeps only in-frame clones here, not all; method: immunoSEQ multiplex PCR. The sample includes 110,000 to 150,000 clones, 78% of them seen just once. In regard to this clone: The junction departs from the called germline gene at one end, perhaps through a read error.

Germline lookup yields CDR1 SNHLY and CDR2 FYNNEI. The CDR3 spans 16 residues. The sequence was obtained from a woman between 45 and 60 years old who had recovered from COVID-19. Sequenced input: PBMCs or T cells enriched from blood (not recorded which). The chain is built from TRBV2 and TRBJ1-6; D possibly corresponds to TRBD1 (6 bases). The DNA of the CDR3 is TGTGCCAGCAGGGAAGACAGGAGCTCCTATAATTCACCCCTCCACTTT. It is translated as CASREDRSSYNSPLHF.